These T cell receptor beta chains were read from a single sample in a study of cytomegalovirus exposure and HLA in healthy donors. TCRdb keeps only in-frame clones here, not all; method: immunoSEQ multiplex PCR. The sample includes 150,000 to 200,000 clones, roughly 65% of them seen just once. Sequencing input: PBMCs. Source of these receptors: a young woman in good health and CMV-seropositive. CDR3s include the opening cysteine and the closing phenylalanine or tryptophan. D genes are given only for firm matches. Clone size is given for some rows only: seen once, a few or many times, or a class if the clone is expanded.

TRBD1	TRBV6-5	TRBJ1-3	.	TGTGCCAGCAGTTTAACAGGGGGCGCCGGGTACACCATATATTTT	CASSLTGGAGYTIYF
.	TRBV6-1	TRBJ1-5	.	TGTGCCAGCAGTCTAGAGGGACATAGCAATCAGCCCCAGCATTTT	CASSLEGHSNQPQHF
TRBD2	TRBV9	TRBJ2-7	.	TGTGCCAGCAGCGTAGAGGGACTAGCGGGAGACGAGCAGTACTTC	CASSVEGLAGDEQYF
TRBD2	TRBV10-1	TRBJ2-1	few	TGCGCCAGCAGTGAGTGGGCTAGCGGGAGGGCCGATGAGCAGTTCTTC	CASSEWASGRADEQFF
.	TRBV6-4	TRBJ2-3	.	TGTGCCAGCAGTGACCAGGCGGGAGATACGCAGTATTTT	CASSDQAGDTQYF
TRBD1	TRBV7-9	TRBJ1-2	.	TGTGCCAGCAGCCTAGGACAGGGAGATGGCTACACCTTC	CASSLGQGDGYTF
.	TRBV7-2	TRBJ2-7	.	TGTGCCAGCAGCTTCGCGTACTACGAGCAGTACTTC	CASSFAYYEQYF
.	TRBV27	TRBJ2-3	.	TGTGCCAGCAGTTTGGAACAGGAGAGCACAGATACGCAGTATTTT	CASSLEQESTDTQYF
TRBD2	TRBV2	TRBJ2-7	.	TGTGCCAGCAGTGGGACTAGCGTCTGGGACGAGCAGTACTTC	CASSGTSVWDEQYF
.	TRBV5-1	TRBJ1-1	.	TGCGCCAGCAGCTTGGTTTTAGGGAGCACTGAAGCTTTCTTT	CASSLVLGSTEAFF
.	TRBV14	TRBJ1-2	.	TGTGCCAGCAGCCAAACGTCGCTCCCAACAGGGTATGGCTACACCTTC	CASSQTSLPTGYGYTF
.	TRBV6-4	TRBJ1-2	.	TGTGCCAGCAGTGACTCAGAAGGGAGGCATGGCTACACCTTC	CASSDSEGRHGYTF
.	TRBV19	TRBJ1-1	.	TGTGCCAGTAAGGGGGATGGCACTGAAGCTTTCTTT	CASKGDGTEAFF
TRBD2	TRBV5-4	TRBJ2-7	.	TGTGCCAGCAGCTTAGGCGGGGGGTCCGGGAGTCGCTACGAGCAGTACTTC	CASSLGGGSGSRYEQYF
TRBD2	TRBV15	TRBJ2-7	.	TGTGCCACCAGCAGAGATTTAGCGGGATCCTACGAGCAGTACTTC	CATSRDLAGSYEQYF
.	TRBV11-2	TRBJ1-3	.	TGTGCCAGCAGCTCACACAGCTCTGGAAACACCATATATTTT	CASSSHSSGNTIYF
TRBD2	TRBV6-4	TRBJ2-7	.	TGTGCCAGCAGAGTTTATAGTGCGGGGGTTAACTCCTACGAGCAGTACTTC	CASRVYSAGVNSYEQYF
TRBD1	TRBV28	TRBJ1-6	few	TGTGCCAGCAGTTTTGCCCAGGGGGTAGACAATTCACCCCTCCACTTT	CASSFAQGVDNSPLHF
TRBD1	TRBV27	TRBJ1-4	few	TGTGCCAGCAGTGCGCAGGGGGCTAGTGAAAAACTGTTTTTT	CASSAQGASEKLFF
.	TRBV30	TRBJ1-1	.	TGTGCCTGGAAAAGGGCGGGGACTCCACGGGACACTGAAGCTTTCTTT	CAWKRAGTPRDTEAFF
.	TRBV4-3	TRBJ2-3	few	TGCGCCAGCAGCCAAGATAGGGGGGATACGCAGTATTTT	CASSQDRGDTQYF
.	TRBV27	TRBJ1-5	.	TGTGCCAGCCGTGCGGGGGGACGGAGCAATCAGCCCCAGCATTTT	CASRAGGRSNQPQHF
.	TRBV15	TRBJ2-3	once	TGTGCCACCAGCAGCCAGGCCGCCTATTCGACAGATACGCAGTATTTT	CATSSQAAYSTDTQYF
TRBD2	TRBV27	TRBJ2-3	once	TGTGCCAGCAGCCAACAACTAGCGGGAGGCACAGATACGCAGTATTTT	CASSQQLAGGTDTQYF
TRBD1	TRBV27	TRBJ1-4	.	TGTGCCAGCAGTTTAAGGCCAGGGGGTACAATGGCAACTAATGAAAAACTGTTTTTT	CASSLRPGGTMATNEKLFF
.	TRBV11-2	TRBJ1-2	.	TGTGCCAGCAGCTTAGCGGGACACCCTGGCTACACCTTC	CASSLAGHPGYTF
TRBD1	TRBV13	TRBJ2-1	once	TGTGCCAGCAGCTTATGGACAGGCTTGAACAATGAGCAGTTCTTC	CASSLWTGLNNEQFF
.	TRBV4-1	TRBJ2-7	.	TGCGCCAGCAGCCAAGTTGGCAGAAACTCCTACGAGCAGTACTTC	CASSQVGRNSYEQYF
.	TRBV19	TRBJ1-5	.	TGTGCCAGTAGTATAATGTACTATAGCAATCAGCCCCAGCATTTT	CASSIMYYSNQPQHF
TRBD1	TRBV5-6	TRBJ1-2	.	TGTGCCAGCAGCCCGGGCCTAACAGGGGGTGACTATGGCTACACCTTC	CASSPGLTGGDYGYTF
TRBD2	TRBV28	TRBJ2-7	few	TGTGCCAGCAGTCGGGGGGGGAGGCCCTACGAGCAGTACTTC	CASSRGGRPYEQYF
TRBD2	TRBV7-8	TRBJ2-7	.	TGTGCCAGCAGCTTAGCGAGACTAGCGGGCACCTACGAGCAGTACTTC	CASSLARLAGTYEQYF
.	TRBV13	TRBJ2-4	.	TGTGCCAGCAGCTTCGGGCGGGGTGGTGGCATTCAGTACTTC	CASSFGRGGGIQYF
TRBD2	TRBV7-9	TRBJ2-7	.	TGTGCCAGCAGCTTTGGGCTAGCGGGAGTGCCCTACGAGCAGTACTTC	CASSFGLAGVPYEQYF
TRBD1	TRBV19	TRBJ1-1	.	TGTGCCAGTAGTATAAGCGGGACAGGGAACACTGAAGCTTTCTTT	CASSISGTGNTEAFF
TRBD1	TRBV18	TRBJ1-1	.	TGTGCCAGCTCACAAAATACCGGGACAGGGCGGGGAGCTTTCTTT	CASSQNTGTGRGAFF
TRBD1	TRBV4-2	TRBJ2-7	.	TGTGCCAGCAGCCAGGGACAGGGTATCTACGAGCAGTACTTC	CASSQGQGIYEQYF
.	TRBV5-6	TRBJ2-1	.	TGTGCCAGCAGACTAGCCCTTACTTACAATGAGCAGTTCTTC	CASRLALTYNEQFF
.	TRBV30	TRBJ2-5	.	TGTGCCTGGAGCCCGGGGGTTATGTACCAAGAGACCCAGTACTTC	CAWSPGVMYQETQYF
TRBD1	TRBV28	TRBJ2-5	.	TGTGCCAGCAGTTTATCGCCGACAGGGGCGTATGAGACCCAGTACTTC	CASSLSPTGAYETQYF
.	TRBV7-9	TRBJ1-2	.	TGTGCCAGCAGCTTAGGGCAGGCACCCTATGGCTACACCTTC	CASSLGQAPYGYTF
.	TRBV14	TRBJ2-1	.	TGTGCCAGCAGCCAAGATGGGGGCAGTGAGCAGTTCTTC	CASSQDGGSEQFF
.	TRBV30	TRBJ2-5	.	TGTGCCTGGAGTACGGTAGGGCGCTGGGAGCAGTACTTC	CAWSTVGRWEQYF
.	TRBV18	TRBJ2-7	few	TGTGCCAGCTCAATTCGGACAGCAGGACCCACTTTCTACGAGCAGTACTTC	CASSIRTAGPTFYEQYF
TRBD1	TRBV27	TRBJ1-5	.	TGTGCCAGCAGTTTAACAGGGGCGCGGTATAGGGGGCAGCCCCAGCATTTT	CASSLTGARYRGQPQHF